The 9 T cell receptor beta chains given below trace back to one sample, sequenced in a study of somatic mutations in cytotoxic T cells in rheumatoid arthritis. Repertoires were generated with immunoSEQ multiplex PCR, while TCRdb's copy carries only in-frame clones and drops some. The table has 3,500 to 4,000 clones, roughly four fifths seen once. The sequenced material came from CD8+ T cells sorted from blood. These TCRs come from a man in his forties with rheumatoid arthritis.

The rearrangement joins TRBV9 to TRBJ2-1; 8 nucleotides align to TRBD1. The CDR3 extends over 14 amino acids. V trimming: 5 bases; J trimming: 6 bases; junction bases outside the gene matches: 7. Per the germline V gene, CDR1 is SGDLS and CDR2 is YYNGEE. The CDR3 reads CASRPPGTGNEQFF. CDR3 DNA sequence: TGTGCCAGCAGGCCACCCGGGACAGGCAATGAGCAGTTCTTC.

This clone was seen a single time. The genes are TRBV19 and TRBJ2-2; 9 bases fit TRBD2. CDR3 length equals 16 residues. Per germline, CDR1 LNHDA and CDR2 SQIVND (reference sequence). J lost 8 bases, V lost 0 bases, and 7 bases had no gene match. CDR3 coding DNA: TGTGCCAGTAGTATAGATCTAGCGGGGCAACTGGGGGAGCTGTTTTTT. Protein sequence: CASSIDLAGQLGELFF.

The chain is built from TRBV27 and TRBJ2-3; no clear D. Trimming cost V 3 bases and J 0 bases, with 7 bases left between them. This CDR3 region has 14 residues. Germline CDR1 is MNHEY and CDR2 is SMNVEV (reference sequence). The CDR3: CASSFQISTDTQYF. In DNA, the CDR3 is TGTGCCAGCAGTTTCCAGATCAGCACAGATACGCAGTATTTT.

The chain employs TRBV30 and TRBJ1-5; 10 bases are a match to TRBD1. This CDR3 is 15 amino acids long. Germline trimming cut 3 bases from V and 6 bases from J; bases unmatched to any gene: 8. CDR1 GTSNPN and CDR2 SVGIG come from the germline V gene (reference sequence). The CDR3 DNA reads TGTGCCTGGAGCCCTAGGGACAGGGGTATTCAGCCCCAGCATTTT. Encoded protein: CAWSPRDRGIQPQHF.

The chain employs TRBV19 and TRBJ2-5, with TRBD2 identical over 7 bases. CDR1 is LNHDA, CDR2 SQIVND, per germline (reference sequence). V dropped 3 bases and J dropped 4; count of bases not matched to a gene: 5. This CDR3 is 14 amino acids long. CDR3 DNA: TGTGCCAGTAGTATGGCGGGAGAAGTAGAGACCCAGTACTTC. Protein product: CASSMAGEVETQYF.

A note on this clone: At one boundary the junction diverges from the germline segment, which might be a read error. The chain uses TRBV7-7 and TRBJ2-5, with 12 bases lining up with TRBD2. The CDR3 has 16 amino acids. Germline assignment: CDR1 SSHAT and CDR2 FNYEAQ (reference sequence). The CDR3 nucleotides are TGTGCTAGCAGCCCCCGACTAGCGGGAGAGTCGGAGACCCAGTACTTC. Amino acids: CASSPRLAGESETQYF.

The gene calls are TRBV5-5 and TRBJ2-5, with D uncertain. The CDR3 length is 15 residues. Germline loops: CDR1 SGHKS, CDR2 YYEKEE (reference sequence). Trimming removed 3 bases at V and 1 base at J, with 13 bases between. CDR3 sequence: CASSSTASFQETQYF. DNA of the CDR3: TGTGCCAGCAGCTCCACAGCCAGCTTCCAAGAGACCCAGTACTTC.

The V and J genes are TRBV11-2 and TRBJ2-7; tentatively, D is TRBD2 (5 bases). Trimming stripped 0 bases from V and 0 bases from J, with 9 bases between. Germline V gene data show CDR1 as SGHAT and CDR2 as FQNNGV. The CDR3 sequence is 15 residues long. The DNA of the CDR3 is TGTGCCAGCAGCTTAGACGATAGCGCCTCCTACGAGCAGTACTTC. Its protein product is CASSLDDSASYEQYF.

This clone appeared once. CDR3 protein: CSVDRGRMRETQYF. For the CDR3, the DNA is TGCAGCGTTGACAGGGGGCGCATGAGGGAGACCCAGTACTTC. The chain combines TRBV29-1 with TRBJ2-5; 8 nucleotides align to TRBD1. The ends lost 3 bases at V and 5 bases at J; junction bases unmatched: 8. This CDR3 has 14 residues. Germline-derived CDR1 and CDR2 are SQVTM and ANQGSEA.